The clone carrying this T cell receptor (beta chain) showed up just a few times. The data were produced by immunoSEQ multiplex PCR, yet TCRdb's version contains in-frame clones alone and is incomplete. The sample contains approximately 150,000 clones, over 75% of which appear only once. This record belongs to a study of blood T cell repertoires in COVID-19. About the study: There were acute and convalescent COVID-19 samples, and they came from the United States, Italy and Spain. The cDNA or gDNA used as material had been derived from T cells, B-cell-depleted T cells, or PBMCs.

Participant ages covered roughly 18 to 89 years across around 22 US areas. Cohort placement rested on clinical history that participants reported themselves. Sequencing was carried out using PBMCs or T cells enriched from blood (not recorded which). The clonotype originates from a woman aged 40 to 55 with acute COVID-19.

Here the CDR3 DNA reads TGTGCCAGTAGTAGTAGCGGGAGGGCCTACAATGAGCAGTTCTTC. It translates to CASSSSGRAYNEQFF. V and J are TRBV19 and TRBJ2-1, with TRBD2 matching over 11 bases. The CDR3 runs to 15 residues. With 4 bases clipped from V and 2 bases from J, the junction kept 1 base outside the gene matches. The V gene's germline CDR1 is LNHDA and CDR2 SQIVND (reference sequence).